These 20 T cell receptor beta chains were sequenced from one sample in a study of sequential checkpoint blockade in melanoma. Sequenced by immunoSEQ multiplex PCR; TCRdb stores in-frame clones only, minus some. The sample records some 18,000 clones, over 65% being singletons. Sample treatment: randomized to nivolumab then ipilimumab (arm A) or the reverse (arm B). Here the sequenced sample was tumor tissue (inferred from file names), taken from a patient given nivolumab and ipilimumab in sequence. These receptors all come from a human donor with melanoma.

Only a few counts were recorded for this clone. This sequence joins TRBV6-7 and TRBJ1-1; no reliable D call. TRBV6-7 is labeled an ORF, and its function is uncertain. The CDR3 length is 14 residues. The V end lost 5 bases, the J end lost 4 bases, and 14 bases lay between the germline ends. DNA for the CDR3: TGTGCCAGCAGTCCCGTTTTCAGGATCACTGAAGCTTTCTTT. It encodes CASSPVFRITEAFF.

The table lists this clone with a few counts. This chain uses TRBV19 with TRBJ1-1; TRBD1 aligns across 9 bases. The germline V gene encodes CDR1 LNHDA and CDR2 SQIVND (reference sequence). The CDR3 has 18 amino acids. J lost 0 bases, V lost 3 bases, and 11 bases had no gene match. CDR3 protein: CASSIGTGRGGMNTEAFF. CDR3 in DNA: TGTGCCAGTAGTATTGGGACAGGGAGAGGTGGAATGAACACTGAAGCTTTCTTT.

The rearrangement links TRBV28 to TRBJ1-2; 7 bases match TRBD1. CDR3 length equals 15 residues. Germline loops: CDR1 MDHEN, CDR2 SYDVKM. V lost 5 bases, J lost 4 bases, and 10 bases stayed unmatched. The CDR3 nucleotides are TGTGCCAGCAGTGCCCCTGGGGGGACAGTCTATGGCTACACCTTC. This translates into CASSAPGGTVYGYTF.

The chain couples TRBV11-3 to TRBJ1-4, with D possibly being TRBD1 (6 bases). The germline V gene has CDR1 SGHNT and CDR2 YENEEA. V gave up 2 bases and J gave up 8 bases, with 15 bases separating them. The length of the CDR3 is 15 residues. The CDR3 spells CASSLLGGAGEKLFF. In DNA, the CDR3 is TGTGCCAGCAGCTTACTGGGGGGCGCGGGCGAAAAACTGTTTTTT.

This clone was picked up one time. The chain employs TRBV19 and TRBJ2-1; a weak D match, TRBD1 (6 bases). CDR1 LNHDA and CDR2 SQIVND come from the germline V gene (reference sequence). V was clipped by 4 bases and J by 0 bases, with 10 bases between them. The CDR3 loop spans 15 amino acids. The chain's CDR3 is CASSNARGSYNEQFF. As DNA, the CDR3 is TGTGCCAGTAGTAATGCCAGGGGCTCCTACAATGAGCAGTTCTTC.

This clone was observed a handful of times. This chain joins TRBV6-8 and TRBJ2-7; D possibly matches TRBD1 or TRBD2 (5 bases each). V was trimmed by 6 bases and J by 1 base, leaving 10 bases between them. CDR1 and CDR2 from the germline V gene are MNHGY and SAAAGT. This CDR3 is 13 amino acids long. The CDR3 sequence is CASSRGRSYEQYF. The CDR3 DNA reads TGTGCCAGCAGCCGGGGACGATCCTACGAGCAGTACTTC.

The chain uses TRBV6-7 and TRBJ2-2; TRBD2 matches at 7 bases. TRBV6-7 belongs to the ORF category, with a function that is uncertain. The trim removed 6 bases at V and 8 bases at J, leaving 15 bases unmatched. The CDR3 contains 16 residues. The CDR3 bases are TGTGCCAGCAGCTCCCGGGGCGGGAGCGCGCGTGGGGAGCTGTTTTTT. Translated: CASSSRGGSARGELFF.

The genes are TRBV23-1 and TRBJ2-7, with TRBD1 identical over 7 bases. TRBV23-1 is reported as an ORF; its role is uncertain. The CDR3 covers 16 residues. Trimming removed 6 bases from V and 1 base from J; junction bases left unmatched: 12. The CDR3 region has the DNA TGCGCCAGCAGCTCTAACAGGGGATGTTCATCCTACGAGCAGTACTTC. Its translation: CASSSNRGCSSYEQYF.

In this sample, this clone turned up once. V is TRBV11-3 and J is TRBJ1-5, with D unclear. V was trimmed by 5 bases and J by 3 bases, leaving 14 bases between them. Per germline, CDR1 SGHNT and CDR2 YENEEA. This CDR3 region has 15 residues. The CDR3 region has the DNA TGTGCCAGCAGCCAATCTTCGCTGGTCAATCAGCCCCAGCATTTT. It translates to CASSQSSLVNQPQHF.

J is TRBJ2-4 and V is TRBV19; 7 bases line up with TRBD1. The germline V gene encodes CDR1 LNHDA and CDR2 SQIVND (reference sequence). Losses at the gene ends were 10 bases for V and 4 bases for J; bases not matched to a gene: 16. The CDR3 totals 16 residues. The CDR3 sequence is CATAKGSTGAKNIQYF. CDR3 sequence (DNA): TGTGCCACCGCGAAAGGTTCTACAGGGGCGAAAAACATTCAGTACTTC.

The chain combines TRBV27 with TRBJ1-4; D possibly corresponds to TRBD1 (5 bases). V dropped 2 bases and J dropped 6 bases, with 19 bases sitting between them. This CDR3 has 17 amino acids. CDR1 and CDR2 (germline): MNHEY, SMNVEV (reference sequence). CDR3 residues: CASSLTGRGSEYEKLFF. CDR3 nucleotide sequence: TGTGCCAGCAGTTTAACAGGTCGGGGCAGCGAATATGAAAAACTGTTTTTT.

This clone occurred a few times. In nucleotides, the CDR3 is TGTGCCAGCAGTTATACGTCGGCCAATGAGCAGTTCTTC. This sequence encodes CASSYTSANEQFF. This chain links TRBV6-8 with TRBJ2-1; D is uncertain. CDR1 and CDR2 (germline): MNHGY, SAAAGT. The CDR3 runs to 13 residues. The ends were cut back, 3 bases at V and 6 bases at J, with 9 bases in the middle.

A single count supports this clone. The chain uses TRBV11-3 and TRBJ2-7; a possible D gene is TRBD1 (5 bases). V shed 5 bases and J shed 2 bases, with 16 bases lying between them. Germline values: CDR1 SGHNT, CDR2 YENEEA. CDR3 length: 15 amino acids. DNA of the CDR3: TGTGCCAGCAGCCCCCCAGGGTTTGGGGCCTACGAGCAGTACTTC. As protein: CASSPPGFGAYEQYF. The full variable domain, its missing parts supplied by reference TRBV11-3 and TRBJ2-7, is EAGVVQSPRYKIIEKKQPVAFWCNPISGHNTLYWYLQNLGQGPELLIRYENEEAVDDSQLPKDRFSAERLKGVDSTLKIQPAELGDSAVYLCASSPPGFGAYEQYFGPGTRLTVT.

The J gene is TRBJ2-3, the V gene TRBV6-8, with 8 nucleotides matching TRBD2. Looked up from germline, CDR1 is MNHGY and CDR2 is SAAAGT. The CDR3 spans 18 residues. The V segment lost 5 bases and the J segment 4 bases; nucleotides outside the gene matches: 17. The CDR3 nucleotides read TGTGCCAGCAGTGCCCGACACCTCAGCGGGAGTACCGCAGATACGCAGTATTTT. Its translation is CASSARHLSGSTADTQYF.

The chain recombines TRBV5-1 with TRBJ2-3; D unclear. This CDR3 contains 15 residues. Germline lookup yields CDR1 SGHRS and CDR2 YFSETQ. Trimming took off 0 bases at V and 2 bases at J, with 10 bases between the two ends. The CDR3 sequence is CASSLDSSYTDTQYF. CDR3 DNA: TGCGCCAGCAGCTTGGACAGTTCTTACACAGATACGCAGTATTTT.

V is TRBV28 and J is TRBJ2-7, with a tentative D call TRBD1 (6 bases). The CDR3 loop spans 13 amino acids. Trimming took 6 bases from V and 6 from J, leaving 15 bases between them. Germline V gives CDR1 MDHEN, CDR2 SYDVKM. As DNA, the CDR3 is TGTGCCAGCAGACCGGGACAAGGCACCGAGCAGTACTTC. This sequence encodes CASRPGQGTEQYF.

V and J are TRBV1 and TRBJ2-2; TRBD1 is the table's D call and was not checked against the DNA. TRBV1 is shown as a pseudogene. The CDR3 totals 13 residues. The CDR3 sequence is CASSQAGAGELFF. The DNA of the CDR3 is TGCGCCAGCAGCCAAGCAGGGGCCGGGGAGCTGTTTTTT.

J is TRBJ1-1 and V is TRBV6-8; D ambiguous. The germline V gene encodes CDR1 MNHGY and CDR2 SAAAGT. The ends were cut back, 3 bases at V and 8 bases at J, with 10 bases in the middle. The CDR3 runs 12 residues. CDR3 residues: CASSYYQEEAFF. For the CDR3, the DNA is TGTGCCAGCAGTTATTATCAGGAAGAAGCTTTCTTT.

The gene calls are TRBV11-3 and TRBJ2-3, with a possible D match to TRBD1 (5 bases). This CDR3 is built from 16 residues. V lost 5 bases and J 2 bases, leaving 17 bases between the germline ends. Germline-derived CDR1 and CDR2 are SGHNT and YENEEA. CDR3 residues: CASSLIRVGNTDTQYF. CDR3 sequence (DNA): TGTGCCAGCAGCCTGATCAGGGTGGGGAACACAGATACGCAGTATTTT.

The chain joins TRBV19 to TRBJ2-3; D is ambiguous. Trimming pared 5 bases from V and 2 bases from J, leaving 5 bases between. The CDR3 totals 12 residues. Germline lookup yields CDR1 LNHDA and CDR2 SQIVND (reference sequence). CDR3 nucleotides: TGTGCCAGTAGTCGCACCACAGATACGCAGTATTTT. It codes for CASSRTTDTQYF.